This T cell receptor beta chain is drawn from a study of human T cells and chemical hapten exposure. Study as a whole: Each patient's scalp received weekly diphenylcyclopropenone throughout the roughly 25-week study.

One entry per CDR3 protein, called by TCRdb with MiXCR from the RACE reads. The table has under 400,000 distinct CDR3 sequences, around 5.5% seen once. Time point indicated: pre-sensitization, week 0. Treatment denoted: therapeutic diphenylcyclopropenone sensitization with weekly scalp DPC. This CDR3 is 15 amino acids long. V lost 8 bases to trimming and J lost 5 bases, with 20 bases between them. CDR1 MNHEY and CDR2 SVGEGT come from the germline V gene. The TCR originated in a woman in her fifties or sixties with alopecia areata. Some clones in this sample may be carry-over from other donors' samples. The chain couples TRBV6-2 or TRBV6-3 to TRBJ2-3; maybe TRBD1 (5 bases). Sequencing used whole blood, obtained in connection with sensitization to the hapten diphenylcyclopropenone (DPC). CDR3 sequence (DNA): TGTGCCAGCCGAAGGTCAGCAGGGTCCGGAGATACGCAGTATTTT. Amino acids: CASRRSAGSGDTQYF.